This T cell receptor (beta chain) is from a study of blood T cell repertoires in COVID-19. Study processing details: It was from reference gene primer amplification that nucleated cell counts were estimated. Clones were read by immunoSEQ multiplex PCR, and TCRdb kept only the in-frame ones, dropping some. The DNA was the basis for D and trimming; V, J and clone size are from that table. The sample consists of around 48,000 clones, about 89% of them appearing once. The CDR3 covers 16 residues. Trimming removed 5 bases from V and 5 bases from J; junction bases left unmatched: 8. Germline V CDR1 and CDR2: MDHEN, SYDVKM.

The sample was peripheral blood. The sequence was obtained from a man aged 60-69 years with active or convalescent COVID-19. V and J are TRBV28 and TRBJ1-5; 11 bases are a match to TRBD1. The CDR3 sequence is CASSGQGAIIYQPQHF. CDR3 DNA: TGTGCCAGCAGTGGACAGGGGGCTATTATCTATCAGCCCCAGCATTTT. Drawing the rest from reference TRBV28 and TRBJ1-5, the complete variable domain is DVKVTQSSRYLVKRTGEKVFLECVQDMDHENMFWYRQDPGLGLRLIYFSYDVKMKEKGDIPEGYSVSREKKERFSLILESASTNQTSMYLCASSGQGAIIYQPQHFGDGTRLSIL.